The 30 T cell receptor beta chains in this list originate from one sample, sequenced in a study of T cell responses to AZD1222 COVID-19 vaccine. TCRdb's copy holds only in-frame clones and misses some; the assay was immunoSEQ multiplex PCR. The sample lists 84,000 or so clones, about 90% seen once, with 4% to 6% in the top ten. Sequencing was performed on peripheral blood, taken on day 0 of MenACWY control vaccination. The source is an adult in good health.

This clone appeared a single time. This chain links TRBV6-4 with TRBJ2-1, with 7 bases aligning to TRBD2. After removal of 3 bases from V and 0 bases from J, the junction contained 5 bases not matched to a gene. Germline V gene sequence: CDR1 MRHNA, CDR2 SNTAGT. The CDR3 runs to 16 residues. Here the CDR3 reads CASSDLAGGSYNEQFF. In DNA form, the CDR3 reads TGTGCCAGCAGTGATTTAGCGGGCGGCTCCTACAATGAGCAGTTCTTC.

The chain joins TRBV6-5 to TRBJ2-2; D not resolved. The germline V gene encodes CDR1 MNHEY and CDR2 SVGAGI. The V end lost 6 bases, the J end lost 1 base, and 12 bases lay between the germline ends. The CDR3 extends over 15 amino acids. The CDR3 nucleotides read TGTGCCAGCAGAAGGTCGTCGGTGAACACCGGGGAGCTGTTTTTT. Its protein product is CASRRSSVNTGELFF.

This sequence joins TRBV5-6 and TRBJ2-7; D remains unclear. The CDR3 extends over 14 amino acids. Looked up from germline, CDR1 is SGHDT and CDR2 is YYEEEE. V was trimmed by 5 bases and J by 4 bases, leaving 16 bases between them. CDR3 coding DNA: TGTGCCAGCAGTGTATGGGCAGACAATTACGAGCAGTACTTC. Translation gives CASSVWADNYEQYF.

The CDR3 loop reads CASSPRHGGLETQYF. The CDR3 DNA reads TGTGCCAGCAGCCCCCGACATGGGGGCCTAGAGACCCAGTACTTC. V gene TRBV7-2 combines with J gene TRBJ2-5; D possibly corresponds to TRBD1 (6 bases). CDR1 and CDR2 (germline): SGHTA, FQGNSA. The V and J ends lost 5 bases and 4 bases respectively, with 17 bases between them. This CDR3 has 15 residues.

This clone was detected a few times. CDR3 DNA: TGTGCCAGCAGCTTAGCCGGCGGGGACTATGGCTACACCTTC. This gives the protein CASSLAGGDYGYTF. The gene calls are TRBV7-9 and TRBJ1-2; D remains unclear. The germline V gene has CDR1 SEHNR and CDR2 FQNEAQ (reference sequence). The V end lost 0 bases, the J end lost 3 bases, and 8 bases lay between the germline ends. The CDR3 consists of 14 residues.

This clone was picked up many times. The rearrangement joins TRBV9 to TRBJ1-6; 8 bases are shared with TRBD1. Losses at the gene ends were 5 bases for V and 2 bases for J; bases not matched to a gene: 6. The CDR3 has 16 residues. Germline CDR1 reads SGDLS; CDR2 reads YYNGEE. The CDR3 protein is CASRGDRGPYNSPLHF. CDR3 coding DNA: TGTGCCAGCAGGGGCGACAGGGGCCCCTATAATTCACCCCTCCACTTT.

The V and J genes are TRBV7-3 and TRBJ2-2; TRBD1 is a possible D gene (5 bases). Germline V CDR1 and CDR2: SGHTA, FQGTGA. V was clipped by 5 bases and J by 7 bases, with 14 bases between them. The CDR3 spans 14 residues. The CDR3 is CASSPGQIGGELFF. In DNA, the CDR3 is TGTGCCAGCAGCCCCGGACAAATCGGCGGGGAGCTGTTTTTT.

Here the CDR3 DNA reads TGTGCCAGCAGCTTGGGGCAGTTCTCTTATGGCTACACCTTC. Its protein is CASSLGQFSYGYTF. The rearrangement joins TRBV5-6 to TRBJ1-2; D call uncertain. The CDR3 covers 14 residues. V shed 0 bases and J shed 5 bases, with 11 bases lying between them. Germline V gene data show CDR1 as SGHDT and CDR2 as YYEEEE.

About this clone itself: One junction end disagrees with the germline gene, perhaps due to a read error. In nucleotides, the CDR3 is TGTGCCAGCAGTTTCTCGGGGGGCAAGGTGTTC. Translation: CASSFSGGKVF. V is TRBV28 and J is TRBJ2-7, with D maybe TRBD2 (7 bases). Germline V lookup: CDR1 MDHEN, CDR2 SYDVKM. The CDR3 has 11 residues.

The DNA of the CDR3 is TGTGCCAGCAGCTCCATTGGAAACACCATATATTTT. This codes for CASSSIGNTIYF. The chain has TRBV11-2 and TRBJ1-3; D call uncertain. V lost 4 bases and J 3 bases, leaving 4 bases between the germline ends. This CDR3 has 12 residues. From germline, CDR1 is SGHAT and CDR2 FQNNGV.

The chain recombines TRBV18 with TRBJ1-2, with D perhaps matching TRBD1 (6 bases). The CDR3 runs 14 residues. CDR1 is KGHSH, CDR2 LQKENI, per germline. The V end was cut by 1 base, the J end by 4 bases, with 10 bases between. CDR3 loop: CASSPRAGAYGYTF. The CDR3 region has the DNA TGTGCCAGCTCACCACGGGCGGGGGCCTATGGCTACACCTTC.

The chain links TRBV19 to TRBJ1-5; 7 positions match TRBD1. The junction had 11 bases not matched to a gene; V was cut back by 5 bases and J by 1 base. This CDR3 is built from 17 residues. Germline CDR1 reads LNHDA; CDR2 reads SQIVND (reference sequence). CDR3: CASSLLTGDVSNQPQHF. The CDR3 nucleotides are TGTGCCAGTAGTCTGCTCACAGGGGATGTAAGCAATCAGCCCCAGCATTTT.

The chain employs TRBV5-8 and TRBJ2-3; 11 nucleotides align to TRBD2. The CDR3 loop spans 18 amino acids. Per germline, CDR1 SGHTS and CDR2 YDEGEE. The junction had 9 bases not matched to a gene; V was cut back by 2 bases and J by 1 base. The CDR3 reads CASSFVSQTSGGTDTQYF. DNA of the CDR3: TGTGCCAGCAGCTTCGTTTCCCAGACTAGCGGGGGCACAGATACGCAGTATTTT.

This chain joins TRBV28 and TRBJ1-4; D is perhaps TRBD1 (5 bases). This CDR3 has 14 amino acids. Germline V gene data show CDR1 as MDHEN and CDR2 as SYDVKM. With 4 bases removed from V and 8 bases from J, the gap between germline ends came to 14 bases. The CDR3 reads CASSSRVLIEKLFF. Written as DNA, the CDR3 is TGTGCCAGCAGTTCCAGGGTCCTAATCGAAAAACTGTTTTTT.

CDR3 loop: CASSVSQGRHEQFF. CDR3 coding DNA: TGTGCCAGCAGCGTAAGTCAGGGGAGGCATGAGCAGTTCTTC. The chain is built from TRBV9 and TRBJ2-1; the D gene could be TRBD1 or TRBD2 (6 bases each). CDR3 length: 14 amino acids. Between the trimmed V and J ends, which lost 1 base and 8 bases, there was a span of 13 bases. Looked up from germline, CDR1 is SGDLS and CDR2 is YYNGEE.

The chain joins TRBV24-1 to TRBJ1-4; unclear D gene. The CDR3 has 13 amino acids. V was cut by 1 base and J by 8 bases, with 7 bases left in between. CDR1 and CDR2 from the germline V gene are KGHDR and SFDVKD. Here the CDR3 DNA reads TGTGCCACCAGTGATTTCGCAGGAGAAAAACTGTTTTTT. This codes for CATSDFAGEKLFF.

The chain combines TRBV7-9 with TRBJ1-6; D call uncertain. Trimming stripped 2 bases from V and 6 bases from J, with 14 bases between. CDR1 and CDR2 from the germline V gene are SEHNR and FQNEAQ (reference sequence). This CDR3 has 16 amino acids. The CDR3 loop is CASSLFGNSGNSPLHF. As DNA, the CDR3 is TGTGCCAGCAGCTTATTCGGTAATAGCGGTAATTCACCCCTCCACTTT. The complete variable domain, with remaining parts taken from reference TRBV7-9 and TRBJ1-6, reads DTGVSQNPRHKITKRGQNVTFRCDPISEHNRLYWYRQTLGQGPEFLTYFQNEAQLEKSRLLSDRFSAERPKGSFSTLEIQRTEQGDSAMYLCASSLFGNSGNSPLHFGNGTRLTVT.

Details on this clone: One end of the junction varies from germline; a read error may be responsible. The CDR3 region is CASSLETDMNSPLHF. CDR3 nucleotides: TGTGCCAGCAGCCTAGAGACAGACATGAATTCACCCCTCCACTTT. V is TRBV11-2 and J is TRBJ1-6, with D possibly being TRBD1 (5 bases). CDR1 SGHAT and CDR2 FQNNGV come from the germline V gene. This CDR3 spans 15 amino acids. The complete variable domain, with remaining parts taken from reference TRBV11-2 and TRBJ1-6, reads EAGVAQSPRYKIIEKRQSVAFWCNPISGHATLYWYQQILGQGPKLLIQFQNNGVVDDSQLPKDRFSAERLKGVDSTLKIQPAKLEDSAVYLCASSLETDMNSPLHFGNGTRLTVT.

This chain uses TRBV19 with TRBJ2-1; 7 nucleotides line up with TRBD2. The V gene's germline CDR1 is LNHDA and CDR2 SQIVND (reference sequence). The ends lost 5 bases at V and 6 bases at J; junction bases unmatched: 7. The CDR3 is made up of 14 amino acids. CDR3: CASSSTGTTNEQFF. CDR3 in DNA: TGTGCCAGTAGTTCAACCGGGACTACCAATGAGCAGTTCTTC.

The chain couples TRBV9 to TRBJ1-1; maybe TRBD1 (5 bases). V was trimmed by 3 bases and J by 0 bases, leaving 15 bases between them. CDR1 is SGDLS, CDR2 YYNGEE, per germline. This CDR3 has 16 amino acids. The CDR3 sequence is CASSAWWDGMNTEAFF. CDR3 in DNA: TGTGCCAGCAGCGCCTGGTGGGACGGCATGAACACTGAAGCTTTCTTT.

This chain uses TRBV9 with TRBJ2-1; possibly TRBD1 for D (6 bases). From germline, CDR1 is SGDLS and CDR2 YYNGEE. This CDR3 region has 15 residues. The ends were cut back, 9 bases at V and 8 bases at J, with 24 bases in the middle. CDR3 DNA: TGTGCCATCATGGTGGGGCAGGGGTGGGTCGATGAGCAGTTCTTC. It specifies CAIMVGQGWVDEQFF. The entire variable domain, with the rest obtained from reference TRBV9 and TRBJ2-1, is as follows: DSGVTQTPKHLITATGQRVTLRCSPRSGDLSVYWYQQSLDQGLQFLIQYYNGEERAKGNILERFSAQQFPDLHSELNLSSLELGDSALYFCAIMVGQGWVDEQFFGPGTRLTVL.

The gene calls are TRBV3-1 (or the pseudogene TRBV3-2) and TRBJ1-3; D uncertain. This CDR3 has 11 residues. Germline lookup yields CDR1 LGHDT and CDR2 YNNKEL (reference sequence). DNA of the CDR3: TGTGGGAGCAGGTCTGGAAACACCATATATTTT. Translation: CGSRSGNTIYF.

V usage is TRBV4-3 and J usage is TRBJ2-7; TRBD2 agrees at 7 bases. The CDR3 extends over 17 amino acids. V dropped 0 bases and J dropped 0; count of bases not matched to a gene: 8. Germline V gene sequence: CDR1 LGHNA, CDR2 YSLEER. CDR3 DNA: TGCGCCAGCAGCCAAGACTTACCGAGCGGGGACTCCTACGAGCAGTACTTC. Its protein is CASSQDLPSGDSYEQYF.

V usage is TRBV3-1 (or the pseudogene TRBV3-2) and J usage is TRBJ1-4, with D uncertain. The CDR3 length is 13 residues. Germline-derived CDR1 and CDR2 are LGHDT and YNNKEL (reference sequence). Trimming stripped 1 base from V and 3 bases from J, with 3 bases between. CDR3 region: CASSQGPNEKLFF. CDR3 nucleotide sequence: TGTGCCAGCAGCCAAGGACCTAATGAAAAACTGTTTTTT.

The chain employs TRBV12-3 or TRBV12-4 and TRBJ2-7; 8 bases fit TRBD2. J lost 2 bases, V lost 5 bases, and 2 bases had no gene match. This CDR3 is built from 13 residues. The CDR3 nucleotides read TGTGCCAGCAGTACTAGCGGAACCTACGAGCAGTACTTC. As protein: CASSTSGTYEQYF.

This rearrangement joins TRBV5-1 to TRBJ2-5; 7 bases match TRBD2. This CDR3 has 16 amino acids. V shed 0 bases and J 2 bases; nucleotides not matched to a gene: 7. From germline, CDR1 is SGHRS and CDR2 YFSETQ. The CDR3 DNA sequence: TGCGCCAGCAGCTTGGCCCCGTTGGGAGGGCAAGAGACCCAGTACTTC. Protein: CASSLAPLGGQETQYF.

The V gene is TRBV4-2, the J gene TRBJ1-1; 10 bases match TRBD1. Germline V CDR1 and CDR2: LGHNA, YNFKEQ. The CDR3 contains 16 residues. The J segment lost 5 bases and the V segment lost 3 bases, leaving 9 bases of the junction unmatched. This chain's CDR3 is CASSQPGQGRGTEAFF. The CDR3 nucleotides read TGTGCCAGCAGCCAGCCGGGACAGGGGCGTGGTACTGAAGCTTTCTTT.

The rearrangement uses TRBV10-1 and TRBJ2-7; TRBD1 might be the D (5 bases). Trimming took off 6 bases at V and 3 bases at J, with 12 bases between the two ends. The CDR3 runs to 13 residues. Germline lookup yields CDR1 WNHNN and CDR2 SYGVQD (reference sequence). The CDR3 loop reads CASSRQQLYEQYF. In DNA form, the CDR3 reads TGCGCCAGCAGCAGACAGCAACTCTACGAGCAGTACTTC.

The rearrangement links TRBV28 to TRBJ2-1, with 15 bases lining up with TRBD2. Germline-derived CDR1 and CDR2 are MDHEN and SYDVKM. This CDR3 region has 17 residues. V was pared by 10 bases and J by 0 bases, with 7 bases of the junction left unmatched. Here the CDR3 reads CATSGLAGGPSYNEQFF. The CDR3, as DNA: TGTGCCACCTCCGGACTAGCGGGAGGGCCCTCCTACAATGAGCAGTTCTTC.

The chain links TRBV6-5 to TRBJ2-5, with D uncertain. V was pared by 6 bases and J by 6 bases, with 17 bases between. The CDR3 has 14 residues. The germline V gene has CDR1 MNHEY and CDR2 SVGAGI. The CDR3 loop is CASRGDYATQTQYF. The CDR3, as DNA: TGTGCCAGCAGAGGCGATTATGCCACGCAGACCCAGTACTTC.